Following are 26 T cell receptor beta chains from one sample sequenced in a study of blood T cell repertoires in COVID-19 (dated by TCRdb to 2018 to 2021). The receptor library was made with the immunoSEQ multiplex PCR assay. Here the immuneACCESS table is served through TCRdb, limited to in-frame sequences with V and J called. Missing clones are a known gap in these copies; in checked studies unresolved V genes cover under half, and the rest lacks a known reason. For this sample the table gives roughly 250,000 clones, of which 88% were detected only once. Roughly 1.2% of the sample goes to the ten largest clones. The sequenced sample consisted of PBMCs or T cells enriched from blood (not recorded which). All receptors derive from a woman in her 40s with acute COVID-19.

This rearrangement joins TRBV5-6 to TRBJ1-2; D remains ambiguous. The CDR3 contains 11 residues. Trimming pared 4 bases from V and 4 bases from J, leaving 5 bases between. Germline lookup yields CDR1 SGHDT and CDR2 YYEEEE. The CDR3 sequence is CASSRVYGYTF. CDR3 bases: TGTGCCAGCAGCCGCGTCTATGGCTACACCTTC.

This chain joins TRBV19 and TRBJ1-1; 10 bases are shared with TRBD1. V shed 3 bases and J 7 bases; nucleotides not matched to a gene: 8. This CDR3 has 15 amino acids. In germline, CDR1 is LNHDA, CDR2 SQIVND (reference sequence). The CDR3 region has the DNA TGTGCCAGTAGTATCCCGGGACAGGGGAGGATTGAAGCTTTCTTT. Translated, it gives CASSIPGQGRIEAFF.

The chain uses TRBV5-1 and TRBJ1-2; 8 nucleotides match TRBD1. In germline, CDR1 is SGHRS, CDR2 YFSETQ. The V gene end was trimmed by 3 bases and the J gene end by 7 bases; junction bases not matched to a gene: 11. CDR3 size: 15 residues. The CDR3 sequence: CASSSLTDRASGYTF. The DNA of the CDR3 is TGCGCCAGCAGCTCCCTTACGGACAGGGCCAGTGGCTACACCTTC.

V usage is TRBV2 and J usage is TRBJ2-7; D is undetermined. The CDR3 length is 13 residues. Trimming took off 3 bases at V and 3 bases at J, with 9 bases between the two ends. CDR1 SNHLY and CDR2 FYNNEI come from the germline V gene. As DNA, the CDR3 is TGTGCCAGCAGTGAGATCAGAAACTACGAGCAGTACTTC. Residues: CASSEIRNYEQYF.

The CDR3 reads CASSPDREYGYTF. The CDR3 DNA sequence: TGTGCCAGCTCACCGGACAGGGAGTATGGCTACACCTTC. V is TRBV18 and J is TRBJ1-2, with TRBD1 identical over 8 bases. V shed 3 bases, J shed 5 bases, and the junction held 2 bases outside the gene matches. This CDR3 is 13 amino acids long. The germline gives CDR1 KGHSH, CDR2 LQKENI.

This rearrangement joins TRBV7-8 to TRBJ1-2; TRBD1 matches 7 bases. The V gene's germline CDR1 is SGHVS and CDR2 FQNEAQ. V gave up 5 bases and J gave up 4 bases; unmatched junction bases: 10. The CDR3 is 15 amino acids. CDR3 residues: CASSLQTGSTYGYTF. CDR3 DNA sequence: TGTGCCAGCAGCCTCCAGACAGGGAGCACCTATGGCTACACCTTC.

CDR3 in DNA: TGTGCCATCCTCGCCCTAGGGAGGTTAGAGTTCTTC. Protein product: CAILALGRLEFF. The chain couples TRBV28 to TRBJ2-1; possible D gene TRBD2, 6 bases. The CDR3 consists of 12 residues. From germline, CDR1 is MDHEN and CDR2 SYDVKM. V was cut by 10 bases and J by 14 bases, with 21 bases left in between.

This sequence joins TRBV6-5 and TRBJ1-2; TRBD1 aligns across 11 bases. V shed 0 bases and J 1 base; nucleotides not matched to a gene: 1. The CDR3 runs to 16 residues. CDR1 is MNHEY, CDR2 SVGAGI, per germline. The CDR3 bases are TGTGCCAGCAGTTACTCGGGGACAGGGGGTAACTATGGCTACACCTTC. This gives the protein CASSYSGTGGNYGYTF.

The chain has TRBV30 and TRBJ2-7; 7 positions agree with TRBD1. The CDR3 spans 13 residues. Germline loops: CDR1 GTSNPN, CDR2 SVGIG (reference sequence). The V segment lost 7 bases and the J segment 2 bases; nucleotides outside the gene matches: 8. CDR3 loop: CASQGVGAYEQYF. CDR3 nucleotides: TGTGCCTCCCAGGGGGTGGGGGCCTACGAGCAGTACTTC. Drawing the rest from reference TRBV30 and TRBJ2-7, the complete variable domain is SQTIHQWPATLVQPVGSPLSLECTVEGTSNPNLYWYRQAAGRGLQLLFYSVGIGQISSEVPQNLSASRPQDRQFILSSKKLLLSDSGFYLCASQGVGAYEQYFGPGTRLTVT.

This rearrangement joins TRBV4-3 to TRBJ2-1, with a weak D call TRBD2 (6 bases). V gave up 0 bases and J gave up 2 bases, with 11 bases separating them. CDR1 LGHNA and CDR2 YSLEER come from the germline V gene. This CDR3 is built from 16 residues. CDR3 nucleotide sequence: TGCGCCAGCAGCCAAGATCGGAGGGCGACCTACAATGAGCAGTTCTTC. It specifies CASSQDRRATYNEQFF.

The gene calls are TRBV5-8 and TRBJ1-2; 8 positions match TRBD1. CDR1 SGHTS and CDR2 YDEGEE come from the germline V gene. V trimming: 4 bases; J trimming: 5 bases; junction bases outside the gene matches: 7. CDR3 length: 14 residues. The CDR3 sequence is CASSRTTGAYGYTF. The CDR3 nucleotides are TGTGCCAGCAGCAGGACGACAGGGGCGTATGGCTACACCTTC.

V is TRBV29-1 and J is TRBJ2-1; D not certain. V lost 2 bases and J 6 bases, leaving 8 bases between the germline ends. Per germline, CDR1 SQVTM and CDR2 ANQGSEA. CDR3 size: 12 residues. CDR3 nucleotides: TGCAGCGTTGAATTCGCCAGCAATGAGCAGTTCTTC. Its translation: CSVEFASNEQFF.

The V call is TRBV5-1, the J call TRBJ1-2; 8 bases line up with TRBD1. V trimming: 4 bases; J trimming: 4 bases; junction bases outside the gene matches: 6. Germline V gene lookup returns CDR1 SGHRS and CDR2 YFSETQ. This CDR3 region has 14 residues. The CDR3 sequence is CASSQGQAGYGYTF. CDR3 sequence (DNA): TGCGCCAGCAGCCAGGGACAGGCGGGCTATGGCTACACCTTC.

The V and J genes are TRBV10-2 and TRBJ2-2; a weak D match, TRBD1 (6 bases). Germline values: CDR1 WSHSY, CDR2 SAAADI. The CDR3 is 15 amino acids. V was trimmed by 3 bases and J by 0 bases, leaving 8 bases between them. The DNA for the CDR3 is TGCGCCAGCAGTGAACACAGGGCGAACACCGGGGAGCTGTTTTTT. Amino acids: CASSEHRANTGELFF.

This clone was recorded only once. This chain links TRBV10-1 with TRBJ2-1; D remains ambiguous. Between the trimmed V and J ends, which lost 0 bases and 3 bases, there was a span of 12 bases. This CDR3 spans 16 amino acids. Germline CDR1 and CDR2: WNHNN and SYGVQD (reference sequence). CDR3 sequence: CASSESVTDIYNEQFF. CDR3 DNA sequence: TGCGCCAGCAGTGAGTCAGTTACAGACATCTACAATGAGCAGTTCTTC.

This chain links TRBV20-1 with TRBJ1-1; 8 bases fit TRBD1. V gave up 3 bases and J gave up 0 bases; unmatched junction bases: 3. The length of the CDR3 is 14 residues. The germline V gene encodes CDR1 DFQATT and CDR2 SNEGSKA (reference sequence). The DNA for the CDR3 is TGCAGTGCTAGTCCGGGACAGGTGAACACTGAAGCTTTCTTT. It encodes CSASPGQVNTEAFF.

The genes are TRBV4-1 and TRBJ2-7; 10 nucleotides align to TRBD1. The germline gives CDR1 MGHRA, CDR2 YSYEKL. This CDR3 spans 15 amino acids. J lost 3 bases, V lost 3 bases, and 5 bases had no gene match. The CDR3 spells CASSQGTGAFYEQYF. The CDR3, as DNA: TGCGCCAGCAGCCAGGGGACAGGGGCTTTCTACGAGCAGTACTTC.

The chain recombines TRBV11-3 with TRBJ1-1, with TRBD1 as a possible D gene (5 bases). V lost 1 base and J lost 1, with 7 bases in between. Germline CDR1 and CDR2: SGHNT and YENEEA. The CDR3 is made up of 14 amino acids. The CDR3 here is CASSLVRGNTEAFF. The CDR3 DNA reads TGTGCCAGCAGCTTAGTAAGGGGGAACACTGAAGCTTTCTTT.

This chain links TRBV11-1 with TRBJ1-1; TRBD1 matches 8 bases. The ends lost 5 bases at V and 0 bases at J; junction bases unmatched: 5. Germline CDR1 reads SGHAT; CDR2 reads FQDESV (reference sequence). This CDR3 is built from 15 residues. CDR3 loop: CASSPRTGMNTEAFF. Written as DNA, the CDR3 is TGTGCCAGCAGCCCTCGGACAGGGATGAACACTGAAGCTTTCTTT.

The chain joins TRBV28 to TRBJ1-1; 9 bases fit TRBD1. Unmatched junction bases numbered 1, after V lost 3 bases and J lost 2 bases. The CDR3 runs 14 residues. The germline gives CDR1 MDHEN, CDR2 SYDVKM. CDR3 nucleotide sequence: TGTGCCAGCAGTTTGACAGGGGGAAACACTGAAGCTTTCTTT. It specifies CASSLTGGNTEAFF.

The V call is TRBV6-5, the J call TRBJ2-5; 8 bases align to TRBD2. This CDR3 comprises 14 residues. Germline-derived CDR1 and CDR2 are MNHEY and SVGAGI. J lost 3 bases, V lost 6 bases, and 6 bases had no gene match. CDR3 protein: CASRSGTRKETQYF. CDR3 in DNA: TGTGCCAGCAGGTCCGGGACTAGAAAAGAGACCCAGTACTTC.

V is TRBV28 and J is TRBJ1-3; TRBD1 matches 9 bases. Trimming at V came to 1 base and at J to 3 bases, leaving 7 bases not matched to a gene. The CDR3 extends over 17 amino acids. Germline V gene lookup returns CDR1 MDHEN and CDR2 SYDVKM. This CDR3 reads CASSLSTGGGLGNTIYF. The DNA of the CDR3 is TGTGCCAGCAGTTTATCTACAGGGGGCGGCCTTGGAAACACCATATATTTT.

The V and J genes are TRBV7-8 and TRBJ1-1; a possible D gene is TRBD1 (6 bases). V was trimmed by 3 bases and J by 4 bases, leaving 9 bases between them. The CDR3 consists of 13 residues. The germline gives CDR1 SGHVS, CDR2 FQNEAQ. DNA for the CDR3: TGTGCCAGCAGCTTCTCCAGGGGCACTGAAGCTTTCTTT. Translation: CASSFSRGTEAFF.

The count of this clone is one. V usage is TRBV11-3 and J usage is TRBJ2-6; D is perhaps TRBD1 (5 bases). The CDR3 runs to 18 residues. CDR1 and CDR2 from the germline V gene are SGHNT and YENEEA. Trimming removed 7 bases at V and 2 bases at J, with 21 bases between. The CDR3 region has the DNA TGTGCCAGCAACCTAGGACAAGGGCGCTTCGCTGGGGCCAACGTCCTGACTTTC. This translates into CASNLGQGRFAGANVLTF.

The J gene is TRBJ2-7, the V gene TRBV7-8; TRBD2 agrees at 8 bases. V lost 1 base to trimming and J lost 6 bases; unmatched junction nucleotides: 11. Germline CDR1 reads SGHVS; CDR2 reads FQNEAQ. The CDR3 has 16 residues. The CDR3 loop reads CASSLGRGGRPFEQYF. As DNA, the CDR3 is TGTGCCAGCAGCTTAGGAAGAGGCGGGAGGCCTTTCGAGCAGTACTTC.

The genes are TRBV2 and TRBJ2-2, with D hard to call. The CDR3 consists of 11 residues. CDR1 SNHLY and CDR2 FYNNEI come from the germline V gene. V dropped 8 bases and J dropped 1 base, with 2 bases sitting between them. CDR3 DNA: TGTGCCAGCCAGAACACCGGGGAGCTGTTTTTT. It translates to CASQNTGELFF.